The TCR beta chain under discussion was sequenced for a study of blood T cell repertoires in COVID-19 (dated by TCRdb to 2018 to 2021). Study-level background: Collaborator samples came from the United States, Italy and Spain and covered acute and convalescent phases of COVID-19. The prospective study material was composed of cDNA or gDNA derived from T cells, B-cell-depleted T cells, or PBMCs. Deeply sampled blood TCRbeta repertoires from subjects exposed to, actively infected with, or recovered from COVID-19 were included in the dataset. The repertoires were released in a freely available public database meant as a resource for research on the immune response to SARS-CoV-2. Samples were obtained from the ongoing ImmuneRACE study (first 160 participants) and from over 1,000 subjects provided by 6 global collaborators. Nearly every sample came with metadata listing a de-identified subject ID, COVID-19 status, age in years and sex. HLA class I and class II types, where available, came from metadata supplied by the sample provider rather than from assay-based typing. Findings and caveats that apply to the study as a whole: Clinical and demographic metadata were provided uncurated, with the amount varying by source and participant.

Participants in the prospective study were enrolled through a virtual design, were aged roughly 18 to 100 years, and lived in roughly 24 United States geographic areas. Cohort assignment in the prospective study relied on participant-reported clinical history from a screening survey and a study questionnaire. Recovered participants in ImmuneRACE Cohort 3 were defined by two consecutive negative NP/OP PCR tests, clearance by a healthcare professional, or resolution of symptoms. Each participant in the prospective study had whole blood, serum and a nasopharyngeal or oropharyngeal swab collected by mobile phlebotomists. Prospective study participants could optionally give additional blood draws and questionnaires over an approximately two-month period. Before DNA extraction, blood samples from the prospective study were shipped at room temperature or frozen. In regard to this clone: The antigen it binds to is not known. No base qualities exist here, and no much larger clone lies one base off it.

TCRbeta CDR3 regions were amplified from genomic DNA using the immunoSEQ Assay, a bias-controlled multiplex PCR. On the authors' methods: The number of nucleated cells in each sample was estimated by amplification of reference gene primers within the assay. To quantify the absolute abundance of each unique TCRbeta CDR3 rearrangement, sequence reads were collapsed and filtered. For each sample, productive Simpson clonality was calculated as the square root of Simpson's diversity index over productive rearrangements. The table was pulled from immuneACCESS by TCRdb, which kept in-frame rearrangements only. Such tables lose some clones; where checked, under half of the loss comes from unresolved V genes, and the rest has no known cause. That table is the source of V, J and clone size, and D and trimming were worked out from the DNA. Across this sample there are under 350,000 clones, with 85% to 90% seen only once. About 4% of the sample is held by the ten biggest clonotypes.

Taken from the germline V gene (reference sequence), the CDR1 and CDR2 loops are LGHDT and YNNKEL. The CDR3 runs 16 amino acids, cysteine and phenylalanine included. Of all the DNA, just the CDR3 is kept, 48 bases in frame from base 1. The V end loses 7 bases and the J end loses 1 base, and a stretch of 17 bases separates them. The chain employs TRBV3-1 (or the pseudogene TRBV3-2) and TRBJ2-1; TRBD2 could be the D gene, as 6 bases match. The receptor was derived from a man aged 25 to 40 who had recovered from COVID-19. Specimen: PBMCs or T cells enriched from blood (not recorded which). The CDR3 in this case is CASTAFRGRSYNEQFF. The DNA sequence is given as TGTGCCAGCACCGCGTTCCGGGGGAGGTCCTACAATGAGCAGTTCTTC.